The TCR beta chain described here comes from a study of T cell changes during pregnancy in multiple sclerosis. Generated by immunoSEQ multiplex PCR, the TCRdb table keeps only in-frame clones and is missing some. The sample yields tens of thousands of clones, about 90% seen once. This TCR came from a female donor with multiple sclerosis, enrolled in a pregnancy study. Sequenced material: CD4+ T cells from peripheral blood mononuclear cells, taken after pregnancy.

CDR3 amino acids: CSATGGVREAFF. The CDR3 region has the DNA TGCAGCGCTACGGGAGGGGTCCGTGAAGCTTTCTTT. The chain recombines TRBV29-1 with TRBJ1-1; D perhaps matches TRBD1 (5 bases). Germline assignment: CDR1 SQVTM and CDR2 ANQGSEA. The CDR3 is 12 amino acids. The germline V and J ends were trimmed by 7 bases and 7 bases, with 16 bases remaining between them. Filled out from reference TRBV29-1 and TRBJ1-1, the complete variable domain reads SAVISQKPSRDICQRGTSLTIQCQVDSQVTMMFWYRQQPGQSLTLIATANQGSEATYESGFVIDKFPISRPNLTFSTLTVSNMSPEDSSIYLCSATGGVREAFFGQGTRLTVV.